This T cell receptor beta chain was found in a study of Graves' ophthalmopathy and Graves' hyperthyroidism. Study-wide results and limits: Blood also harbored most expanded thyroid clonotypes above 0.001 frequency. Ophthalmopathy cases were distinguished from stable hyperthyroidism by a 13-signature model, reaching approximately 87% sensitivity and 65% to 83% specificity.

Between the trimmed V and J ends, which lost 3 bases and 0 bases, there was a span of 6 bases. This CDR3 comprises 13 residues. The V gene's germline CDR1 is MNHEY and CDR2 SMNVEV (reference sequence). Under 3 months in duration, the ophthalmopathy in affected donors had moderate-to-severe activity, CAS ≥3 and NOSPECS ≥4. PBMCs came from roughly 9.2 ml of fresh peripheral blood. RNA transcripts were the source from which TCR beta CDR3 regions were amplified. Second-round multiplex PCR came after a first-round RT-PCR that employed HTBI primers. Via MiXCR, TCRdb re-called the multiplex PCR reads, giving one row per CDR3 protein. This sample has fewer than 400,000 distinct CDR3 sequences, with approximately 20% found just once. This clonotype showed up many times. Its antigen is still unknown.

The gene calls are TRBV27 and TRBJ2-7; D call uncertain. The TCR sequence derives from a woman between 18 and 30 years old with Graves' ophthalmopathy. The sample was peripheral blood. The CDR3 sequence is CASSFFSSYEQYF. As DNA, the CDR3 is TGTGCCAGCAGTTTCTTTAGCTCCTACGAGCAGTACTTC.